The 31 T cell receptor beta chains below come from one sample, sequenced in a study of post-analysis software for immune sequencing data. The study, taken as a whole, reports: Elevated frequency relative to controls characterized about 5 TRBV segments in patients, TRBV5-6, TRBV5-1 and TRBV20-1 among them.

Each TCR beta cDNA library carried unique molecular identifiers. TCRdb fed the PCR reads into MiXCR, producing one record per CDR3 protein. This sample carries about 170,000 distinct CDR3 sequences, approximately 28% of them seen once, and the ten largest clones take 1.5%. Their recognized antigens are unknown. The sample taken for sequencing was blood. The origin of the receptors is a girl aged 5-17 years with multiple sclerosis.

This clonotype was observed at least ten times. The gene calls are TRBV5-1 and TRBJ2-5; no clear D. The V end lost 5 bases, the J end lost 4 bases, and 18 bases lay between the germline ends. In germline, CDR1 is SGHRS, CDR2 YFSETQ. The CDR3 is 15 residues long. The CDR3 loop is CASSYSIGSPETQYF. CDR3 DNA sequence: TGCGCCAGCAGTTATTCCATCGGTTCCCCAGAGACCCAGTACTTC. The whole variable domain, filled in from reference TRBV5-1 and TRBJ2-5, reads KAGVTQTPRYLIKTRGQQVTLSCSPISGHRSVSWYQQTPGQGLQFLFEYFSETQRNKGNFPGRFSGRQFSNSRSEMNVSTLELGDSALYLCASSYSIGSPETQYFGPGTRLLVL.

This chain links TRBV12-3 or TRBV12-4 with TRBJ2-5; TRBD2 agrees at 8 bases. The J call may be incorrect, as the DNA end agrees better with TRBJ2-7. The CDR3 has 18 amino acids. CDR3 region: CASSSPLGERERMGEQYF. The CDR3 DNA sequence: TGTGCCAGCAGTTCCCCTCTCGGGGAGCGGGAGAGAATGGGCGAGCAGTACTTC.

This clonotype was picked up one time. Compared with germline, one end of the junction differs, possibly owing to a read error. The chain has TRBV12-3 or TRBV12-4 and TRBJ2-3, with D perhaps matching TRBD1 or TRBD2 (5 bases each). CDR3 length equals 12 residues. CDR3 bases: TGTGCCACCGGGACGATTACAGATGCGCAGTATTTT. Protein: CATGTITDAQYF.

The rearrangement joins TRBV6-2 or TRBV6-3 to TRBJ2-7; D perhaps matches TRBD2 (6 bases). Germline assignment: CDR1 MNHEY and CDR2 SVGEGT. V was clipped by 7 bases and J by 0 bases, with 19 bases between them. The CDR3 sequence is 16 residues long. Written as DNA, the CDR3 is TGTGCCAGCAACCCATTCGGGACTTCTAGCTCCTACGAGCAGTACTTC. It codes for CASNPFGTSSSYEQYF.

There are many counts of this clonotype. The chain employs TRBV10-3 and TRBJ2-5, with 13 positions matching TRBD2. The CDR3 sequence is 14 residues long. The junction had 6 bases not matched to a gene; V was cut back by 10 bases and J by 4 bases. CDR1 ENHRY and CDR2 SYGVKD come from the germline V gene. For the CDR3, the DNA is TGTGCCACCGGACTAGCGGGAGTGGTAGAGACCCAGTACTTC. Translating gives CATGLAGVVETQYF.

This clonotype was counted ten times or more. This CDR3 reads CASSLVFGETQYF. CDR3 coding DNA: TGTGCCAGCAGCTTGGTTTTTGGTGAGACCCAGTACTTC. V and J are TRBV5-5 and TRBJ2-5; D is undetermined. CDR3 length: 13 residues. Germline CDR1 SGHKS, CDR2 YYEKEE (reference sequence). Trimming left V 0 bases short and J 5 bases short, with 8 bases between.

This clonotype was seen ten or more times. This rearrangement joins TRBV7-9 to TRBJ2-1; perhaps TRBD2 as D (6 bases). The ends were cut back, 6 bases at V and 7 bases at J, with 10 bases in the middle. The CDR3 is 12 amino acids. Germline V gives CDR1 SEHNR, CDR2 FQNEAQ (reference sequence). The CDR3 loop is CASSWGDNEQFF. DNA of the CDR3: TGTGCCAGCAGTTGGGGGGATAATGAGCAGTTCTTC. The whole variable domain, remainder taken from reference TRBV7-9 and TRBJ2-1, is DTGVSQNPRHKITKRGQNVTFRCDPISEHNRLYWYRQTLGQGPEFLTYFQNEAQLEKSRLLSDRFSAERPKGSFSTLEIQRTEQGDSAMYLCASSWGDNEQFFGPGTRLTVL.

This clonotype was counted between two and nine times. The chain carries TRBV11-2 and TRBJ2-3; 11 nucleotides agree with TRBD2. This CDR3 has 16 amino acids. The germline CDR1 and CDR2 sequences are SGHAT and FQNNGV. Trimming removed 4 bases from V and 5 bases from J; junction bases left unmatched: 8. This CDR3 reads CASSSTSGKSGDTQYF. In DNA, the CDR3 is TGTGCCAGCAGCTCGACTAGCGGGAAGTCGGGAGATACGCAGTATTTT.

The chain couples TRBV12-3 or TRBV12-4 to TRBJ1-1; D not certain. Trimming pared 6 bases from V and 5 bases from J, leaving 16 bases between. The CDR3 has 14 residues. CDR3 residues: CASSYRPSGTEAFF. The DNA for the CDR3 is TGTGCCAGCAGCTACCGGCCTTCCGGAACTGAAGCTTTCTTT.

About this clonotype: This may stem from a read error, because a much larger clone lies one nucleotide away. The V and J genes are TRBV28 and TRBJ2-1; D not resolved. This CDR3 has 11 residues. CDR1 and CDR2 (germline): MDHEN, SYDVKM. V was shortened by 4 bases and J by 11 bases, with 9 bases between the two germline ends. CDR3 in amino acids: CASSSGFKQFF. CDR3 nucleotides: TGTGCCAGCAGTTCCGGTTTTAAGCAGTTCTTC.

In its sample, this clonotype was seen many times. The V call is TRBV15, the J call TRBJ2-5; TRBD1 aligns across 9 bases. Losses at the gene ends were 5 bases for V and 0 bases for J; bases not matched to a gene: 16. This CDR3 spans 19 amino acids. Germline V gene data show CDR1 as LNHNV and CDR2 as YYDKDF (reference sequence). The CDR3 region has the DNA TGTGCCACCAGCGGCGGGACAGGGACCGACCTGGAGTACCAAGAGACCCAGTACTTC. Protein product: CATSGGTGTDLEYQETQYF.

This clonotype was recorded at least ten times. The J gene is TRBJ1-2, the V gene TRBV12-3 or TRBV12-4, with unresolved D. CDR3 length equals 14 residues. Trimming removed 6 bases at V and 1 base at J, with 12 bases between. The CDR3 coding sequence is TGTGCCAGCAGCCCCCTAAGGGTTAACTATGGCTACACCTTC. The encoded protein is CASSPLRVNYGYTF.

V usage is TRBV12-3 or TRBV12-4 and J usage is TRBJ2-3, with D possibly matching TRBD2 (5 bases). V gave up 7 bases and J gave up 0 bases, with 17 bases separating them. The CDR3 consists of 16 residues. CDR3 in amino acids: CASTDPGTVSTDTQYF. As DNA, the CDR3 is TGTGCCAGCACCGACCCGGGAACTGTGAGCACAGATACGCAGTATTTT.

This clonotype has a handful of counts. The chain recombines TRBV3-1 with TRBJ2-5; 11 positions match TRBD2. Per the germline V gene, CDR1 is LGHDT and CDR2 is YNNKEL (reference sequence). V shed 4 bases and J 5 bases; nucleotides not matched to a gene: 12. CDR3 length: 17 amino acids. The CDR3, as DNA: TGTGCCAGCAGCCCCACCCCAATAGCGGGAGGGGGTGAGACCCAGTACTTC. Translated, it gives CASSPTPIAGGGETQYF.

On this clonotype itself: A much larger clone differs from this one at a single base, so this may be a read error. The final CDR3 position lacks the conserved phenylalanine or tryptophan, pointing to a likely read error. This chain links TRBV20-1 with TRBJ1-2, with a possible D match to TRBD1 (5 bases). Germline V lookup: CDR1 DFQATT, CDR2 SNEGSKA (reference sequence). Deletions cut 2 bases from V and 5 bases from J, with 12 bases between. This CDR3 comprises 13 residues. The CDR3 sequence: CSARQGGTYGYTL. CDR3 coding DNA: TGCAGTGCTAGACAGGGAGGCACATATGGCTACACCTTA.

This clonotype appeared many times. The V gene is TRBV20-1, the J gene TRBJ2-1, with 7 bases lining up with TRBD2. The V gene's germline CDR1 is DFQATT and CDR2 SNEGSKA (reference sequence). The CDR3 sequence is 14 residues long. Germline trimming cut 5 bases from V and 4 bases from J; bases unmatched to any gene: 8. CDR3 DNA: TGCAGTGCTTACCGGGACTATGCGTACAATGAGCAGTTCTTC. Its translation: CSAYRDYAYNEQFF.

This clonotype was recorded a few times. This chain connects TRBV6-1 to TRBJ2-1; D remains unclear. CDR3 length: 12 amino acids. Per germline, CDR1 MNHNS and CDR2 SASEGT. Between the trimmed V and J ends, which lost 2 bases and 6 bases, there was a span of 5 bases. The CDR3 loop is CASSEWFNEQFF. In DNA form, the CDR3 reads TGTGCCAGCAGTGAATGGTTCAATGAGCAGTTCTTC.

This clonotype showed up just a few times. V gene TRBV7-7 combines with J gene TRBJ2-1; D might be TRBD2 (6 bases). This CDR3 comprises 15 residues. From germline, CDR1 is SSHAT and CDR2 FNYEAQ (reference sequence). The CDR3 coding sequence is TGTGCTAGCGGAACTGGGGCGGGAAGATTGGATGAGCAGTTCTTC. Its protein is CASGTGAGRLDEQFF.

This clonotype has just a few counts. The chain employs TRBV12-3 or TRBV12-4 and TRBJ1-2; 9 bases align to TRBD1. J lost 13 bases, V lost 5 bases, and 8 bases had no gene match. The CDR3 length is 12 residues. The CDR3 here is CASSARDRERTF. CDR3 bases: TGTGCCAGCAGTGCCCGGGACAGGGAGCGCACCTTC.

This clonotype has only a few counts. It may be a read error: a sequence one base away is much more abundant. The chain combines TRBV7-2 with TRBJ2-7, with 7 bases fitting TRBD2. This CDR3 is 15 amino acids long. From germline, CDR1 is SGHTA and CDR2 FQGNSA. The V gene end was trimmed by 3 bases and the J gene end by 7 bases; junction bases not matched to a gene: 12. The CDR3 DNA sequence: TGTGCCAGCAGCTTTACCGGAGCGGGGTTGGATGAGCAGTACTTC. Its protein product is CASSFTGAGLDEQYF.

V is TRBV20-1 and J is TRBJ2-5; no definite D call. Germline V gene data show CDR1 as DFQATT and CDR2 as SNEGSKA (reference sequence). CDR3 length equals 12 residues. Between the trimmed V and J ends, which lost 6 bases and 1 base, there was a span of 9 bases. The CDR3 loop is CSADAPQETQYF. CDR3 DNA: TGCAGTGCCGATGCACCCCAAGAGACCCAGTACTTC.

The genes are TRBV19 and TRBJ2-5; the match to TRBD2 covers 10 bases. This CDR3 region has 15 residues. V shed 6 bases and J 5 bases; nucleotides not matched to a gene: 9. The V gene's germline CDR1 is LNHDA and CDR2 SQIVND (reference sequence). This CDR3 reads CASRDSLAGAETQYF. CDR3 bases: TGTGCCAGTAGGGACAGTCTAGCGGGAGCTGAGACCCAGTACTTC.

This clonotype was seen repeatedly, ten times or more. This chain links TRBV29-1 with TRBJ2-1; D could derive from TRBD1 or TRBD2 (5 bases each). V was pared by 6 bases and J by 9 bases, with 24 bases between. Germline CDR1 reads SQVTM; CDR2 reads ANQGSEA. The CDR3 is 15 amino acids. The CDR3 protein is CSVDTLEVVEGEQFF. CDR3 sequence (DNA): TGCAGCGTGGACACTCTAGAGGTGGTTGAGGGTGAGCAGTTCTTC.

The chain employs TRBV19 and TRBJ2-1, with D possibly matching TRBD1 (6 bases). The V end was cut by 7 bases, the J end by 5 bases, with 12 bases between. CDR1 is LNHDA, CDR2 SQIVND, per germline (reference sequence). CDR3 length: 13 amino acids. Here the CDR3 reads CASIAGADNEQFF. CDR3 coding DNA: TGTGCCAGTATAGCAGGGGCTGACAATGAGCAGTTCTTC.

This clonotype was seen a few times. The chain's CDR3 is CASSKGLAGDNEQFF. DNA of the CDR3: TGCGCCAGCAGCAAGGGACTAGCGGGAGACAATGAGCAGTTCTTC. The chain joins TRBV5-1 to TRBJ2-1; 14 positions agree with TRBD2. The CDR3 has 15 residues. V lost 4 bases and J lost 5; bases outside the gene matches: 2. Per the germline V gene, CDR1 is SGHRS and CDR2 is YFSETQ.

To note about this clonotype: The junction differs from germline at one of its ends, possibly a read error. The CDR3 is CASSLVPRLRGSTGGLFF. The CDR3 DNA reads as TGTGCCAGCAGCTTAGTGCCCCGGCTACGGGGGAGCACCGGGGGGCTGTTTTTT. The V and J genes are TRBV7-9 and TRBJ2-2; D possibly corresponds to TRBD2 (6 bases). The germline gives CDR1 SEHNR, CDR2 FQNEAQ (reference sequence). CDR3 length: 18 amino acids.

This clonotype was counted at least ten times. The chain employs TRBV12-3 or TRBV12-4 and TRBJ2-5, with unresolved D. This CDR3 has 13 amino acids. The ends were cut back, 3 bases at V and 4 bases at J, with 9 bases in the middle. The CDR3 DNA follows: TGTGCCAGCAGTTTGAAACGGATAGAGACCCAGTACTTC. Translating it yields CASSLKRIETQYF.

There are many counts of this clonotype. The chain is built from TRBV5-6 and TRBJ2-7; the match to TRBD2 covers 9 bases. The germline V gene has CDR1 SGHDT and CDR2 YYEEEE. The CDR3 spans 16 residues. The trim removed 0 bases at V and 0 bases at J, leaving 4 bases unmatched. The CDR3 nucleotides read TGTGCCAGCAGCTTGGTTTGGACTAGCGCCTCCTACGAGCAGTACTTC. Translating gives CASSLVWTSASYEQYF.

This clonotype was picked up a small number of times. The chain couples TRBV7-3 to TRBJ2-1, with no clear D. With 5 bases removed from V and 8 bases from J, the gap between germline ends came to 13 bases. Germline-derived CDR1 and CDR2 are SGHTA and FQGTGA. This CDR3 has 13 amino acids. CDR3 sequence (DNA): TGTGCCAGCAGCCCCTTGCAAGGCCATGAGCAGTTCTTC. Protein product: CASSPLQGHEQFF.

About this clonotype itself: Just one base apart from a much larger clone, this may be a read error. This chain links TRBV4-2 with TRBJ1-4, with D possibly being TRBD1 (5 bases). Germline lookup yields CDR1 LGHNA and CDR2 YNFKEQ. This CDR3 spans 16 amino acids. The V gene lost 1 base and the J gene lost 8 bases, with 17 bases spanning the gap. The CDR3 DNA reads as TGTGCCAGCAGCCAAGGGGGGTCGGGTATGCAAGAAAAACTGTTTTTT. Its translation is CASSQGGSGMQEKLFF.

The sample holds many counts of this clonotype. The rearrangement joins TRBV7-9 to TRBJ1-2; 9 positions match TRBD1. Trimming took 1 base from V and 7 from J; bases not matched to a gene: 4. The germline gives CDR1 SEHNR, CDR2 FQNEAQ (reference sequence). The CDR3 is 14 amino acids. CDR3 loop: CASSLGTGGAGYTF. The CDR3 nucleotides read TGTGCCAGCAGCTTAGGCACAGGGGGCGCTGGCTACACCTTC.